The 13 T cell receptor beta chains reported below all come from one sample, sequenced in a study of T cells in Graves' hyperthyroidism and ophthalmopathy. The investigators amplified TCR beta CDR3 regions from RNA transcripts. Carried out on the TCR CDR3, a first-round RT-PCR used the HTBI primer set. TCRdb reprocessed the multiplex PCR reads via MiXCR and lists one record per CDR3 protein. The data contain 600,000 to 650,000 distinct CDR3 sequences, roughly 20% of them seen just once; the ten biggest clones take up 34%. The specimen sequenced was blood. These receptors originate from a man aged 25-45 years with Graves' ophthalmopathy.

This clonotype was observed a handful of times. The chain recombines TRBV7-2 with TRBJ2-3; 7 nucleotides match TRBD2. The CDR3 is 17 residues long. Trimming took 5 bases from V and 2 from J; bases not matched to a gene: 13. Germline loops: CDR1 SGHTA, CDR2 FQGNSA. CDR3 nucleotide sequence: TGTGCCAGCAGCCTAAGACTAGCAGTTCTAAACACAGATACGCAGTATTTT. It is translated as CASSLRLAVLNTDTQYF.

This clonotype has a single count. V gene TRBV20-1 combines with J gene TRBJ2-5, with 8 positions matching TRBD1. V trimming: 0 bases; J trimming: 2 bases; junction bases outside the gene matches: 8. The CDR3 has 16 residues. Germline V gene lookup returns CDR1 DFQATT and CDR2 SNEGSKA (reference sequence). The CDR3 nucleotides read TGCAGTGCTAGAGATCTTACCAGGGGGCTGCAAGAGACCCAGTACTTC. Protein: CSARDLTRGLQETQYF.

The rearrangement links TRBV12-3 or TRBV12-4 to TRBJ2-2; D is possibly TRBD1 (5 bases). The DNA end favors TRBJ1-1, so the J call may be wrong. The CDR3 runs 12 residues. DNA for the CDR3: TGTGCCAGCAGTTTAGCGCGGGGGGGAGCTTTCTTT. Amino acids: CASSLARGGAFF.

CDR3 in DNA: TGTGCCAGCAGTTTTCTCGGGACAGGGGGCAGGGAGCAGTACTTC. It specifies CASSFLGTGGREQYF. The rearrangement links TRBV28 to TRBJ2-7; 12 bases are a match to TRBD1. The CDR3 has 15 amino acids. The germline gives CDR1 MDHEN, CDR2 SYDVKM. The junction had 7 bases not matched to a gene; V was cut back by 3 bases and J by 7 bases.

There are many counts of this clonotype. The chain links TRBV11-2 to TRBJ1-4; D ambiguous. CDR3 size: 13 residues. The germline V gene encodes CDR1 SGHAT and CDR2 FQNNGV. V was trimmed by 4 bases and J by 7 bases, leaving 10 bases between them. The CDR3 reads CASSSSSGEKLFF. CDR3 bases: TGTGCCAGCAGCTCTTCTTCGGGTGAAAAACTGTTTTTT.

The CDR3 region has the DNA TGTGCCAGCAGTCCCAGACTGGGGAGGCGAAACATTCAGTACTTC. Translated: CASSPRLGRRNIQYF. The rearrangement links TRBV2 to TRBJ2-4; TRBD2 is a possible D gene (6 bases). The germline V gene encodes CDR1 SNHLY and CDR2 FYNNEI. Between the trimmed V and J ends, which lost 5 bases and 6 bases, there was a span of 17 bases. The CDR3 is made up of 15 amino acids.

This clonotype has more than one count but fewer than ten. The gene calls are TRBV7-9 and TRBJ2-7; TRBD2 aligns across 11 bases. V gave up 6 bases and J gave up 6 bases; unmatched junction bases: 10. The CDR3 length is 15 residues. Germline V gene lookup returns CDR1 SEHNR and CDR2 FQNEAQ (reference sequence). The CDR3 DNA reads TGTGCCAGCAGTTGGACTAGCGGGCCCCTGGGCGAGCAGTACTTC. Translated, it gives CASSWTSGPLGEQYF. The full variable domain, its missing parts supplied by reference TRBV7-9 and TRBJ2-7, is DTGVSQNPRHKITKRGQNVTFRCDPISEHNRLYWYRQTLGQGPEFLTYFQNEAQLEKSRLLSDRFSAERPKGSFSTLEIQRTEQGDSAMYLCASSWTSGPLGEQYFGPGTRLTVT.

The rearrangement links TRBV11-2 to TRBJ2-1; D remains ambiguous. This CDR3 is built from 14 residues. CDR1 is SGHAT and CDR2 is FQNNGV in the germline V gene. The germline V and J ends were trimmed by 1 base and 6 bases, with 10 bases remaining between them. CDR3 nucleotide sequence: TGTGCCAGCAGCTTAGGGATGTGGGGCAATGAGCAGTTCTTC. This gives the protein CASSLGMWGNEQFF.

In nucleotides, the CDR3 is TGTGCCAGTAGTGCCGGGACATACACCGGGGAGCTGTTTTTT. Its protein product is CASSAGTYTGELFF. The rearrangement links TRBV19 to TRBJ2-2; D perhaps matches TRBD1 (6 bases). V was pared by 5 bases and J by 3 bases, with 10 bases between. Germline CDR1 LNHDA, CDR2 SQIVND (reference sequence). The CDR3 sequence is 14 residues long.

This clonotype was counted between two and nine times. The chain has TRBV10-1 and TRBJ2-1, with TRBD2 matching over 11 bases. V shed 6 bases and J 4 bases; nucleotides not matched to a gene: 14. The CDR3 is made up of 18 amino acids. Germline CDR1 and CDR2: WNHNN and SYGVQD (reference sequence). CDR3 bases: TGCGCCAGCAGCGGTTCCCTTAGCGGGAGGGCCTCGTACAATGAGCAGTTCTTC. This sequence encodes CASSGSLSGRASYNEQFF.

This clonotype was counted a few times. V and J are TRBV20-1 and TRBJ2-7; 7 positions match TRBD1. This CDR3 is built from 14 residues. Trimming cost V 5 bases and J 0 bases; bases outside gene matches: 7. The germline CDR1 and CDR2 sequences are DFQATT and SNEGSKA (reference sequence). Written as DNA, the CDR3 is TGCAGTGCTGCGCGACAGGGCGTCTCCTACGAGCAGTACTTC. Amino acid sequence: CSAARQGVSYEQYF.

This clonotype was counted many times. The genes are TRBV27 and TRBJ2-2, with D possibly matching TRBD1 (6 bases). V lost 4 bases to trimming and J lost 4 bases, with 13 bases between them. Germline values: CDR1 MNHEY, CDR2 SMNVEV (reference sequence). This CDR3 comprises 15 residues. CDR3 amino acids: CASSSRTVSTGELFF. The DNA of the CDR3 is TGTGCCAGCAGTTCTCGGACAGTGAGCACCGGGGAGCTGTTTTTT.

In this sample, this clonotype turned up once. The chain links TRBV5-6 to TRBJ2-7; 7 bases align to TRBD2. V shed 3 bases, J shed 3 bases, and the junction held 9 bases outside the gene matches. This CDR3 is built from 15 residues. Germline V gene lookup returns CDR1 SGHDT and CDR2 YYEEEE. CDR3 sequence: CASSWGVERDYEQYF. In DNA, the CDR3 is TGTGCCAGCAGCTGGGGGGTGGAGCGGGACTACGAGCAGTACTTC.